Listed below are T cell receptor beta chains from one sample, sequenced in a study of T cells after yellow fever vaccination. TCRdb independently ran MiXCR on the 5' RACE reads; one entry per CDR3 protein. The profile shows 150,000 to 200,000 distinct CDR3 sequences, around 9.3% of them singletons. The specimen comprised CD8+ T cells sorted from PBMCs, sampled 45 days after the yellow fever booster vaccination. These receptors originate from a man aged 18 to 30 who received the YFV17D yellow fever vaccine. The CDR3 runs from the conserved cysteine through the conserved F or W. The D gene is left open where the match is weak. A clone size is listed for some rows: how often the clone was seen (once, few, many), or a class if it is expanded.

V gene: TRBV12-3/TRBV12-4; clone size: -; D gene: -; J gene: TRBJ2-3; CDR3 DNA: TGTGCCAGCAGTGGGGATGAGGGGGGGGAAAGGGATACGCAGTATTTT; CDR3 protein: CASSGDEGGERDTQYF
V gene: TRBV5-6; clone size: few; D gene: -; J gene: TRBJ1-1; CDR3 DNA: TGTGCCAGCAGCACAGACCTCTCCGAGGGATTAGGGACTGAAGCTTTCTTT; CDR3 protein: CASSTDLSEGLGTEAFF
V gene: TRBV7-8; clone size: many; D gene: -; J gene: TRBJ1-5; CDR3 DNA: TGTGCCAGCAGCTTAGTATGGCCTTCTAGAAGTCAGCCCCAGCATTTT; CDR3 protein: CASSLVWPSRSQPQHF
V gene: TRBV4-3; clone size: few; D gene: TRBD2; J gene: TRBJ2-7; CDR3 DNA: TGCGCCAGCAGCCAAACTAAGCGGGGTTACGAGCAGTACTTC; CDR3 protein: CASSQTKRGYEQYF
V gene: TRBV4-2; clone size: many; D gene: -; J gene: TRBJ2-3; CDR3 DNA: TGCGCCAGCAGCCAGGATTTAGCGCATGGCACAGATACGCAGTATTTT; CDR3 protein: CASSQDLAHGTDTQYF
V gene: TRBV4-1; clone size: -; D gene: -; J gene: TRBJ1-5; CDR3 DNA: TGCGCCAGCAGTCCGTTGGTGGGCAGCAATCAGCCCCAGCATTTT; CDR3 protein: CASSPLVGSNQPQHF
V gene: TRBV12-3/TRBV12-4; clone size: few; D gene: -; J gene: TRBJ2-3; CDR3 DNA: TGTGCCAGCAGTTTATCGGGATGGAGGACTAATAGCACAGATACGCAGTATTTT; CDR3 protein: CASSLSGWRTNSTDTQYF
V gene: TRBV6-5; clone size: many; D gene: TRBD2; J gene: TRBJ2-2; CDR3 DNA: TGTGCCAGCAGTCGGGAGGGGACTAGCTCTCTGCCTGGGGACACCGGGGAGCTGTTTTTT; CDR3 protein: CASSREGTSSLPGDTGELFF
V gene: TRBV29-1; clone size: few; D gene: TRBD2; J gene: TRBJ2-2; CDR3 DNA: TGCAGCGTTGATTGGCGGGGGGACACCGGGGAGCTGTTTTTT; CDR3 protein: CSVDWRGDTGELFF
V gene: TRBV12-3/TRBV12-4; clone size: -; D gene: TRBD1; J gene: TRBJ1-1; CDR3 DNA: TGTGCCAGCAGTCCCCCAACAGGGGGATGGACTGAAGCTTTCTTT; CDR3 protein: CASSPPTGGWTEAFF
V gene: TRBV4-1; clone size: -; D gene: -; J gene: TRBJ1-5; CDR3 DNA: TGCGCCAGCCGCGTAAATCAGGGGATTCAGCCCCAGCATTTT; CDR3 protein: CASRVNQGIQPQHF
V gene: TRBV7-3; clone size: few; D gene: -; J gene: TRBJ2-1; CDR3 DNA: TGTGCCAGCAGCACCGGGACAAACTCCTACAATGAGCAGTTCTTC; CDR3 protein: CASSTGTNSYNEQFF
V gene: TRBV27; clone size: few; D gene: TRBD1; J gene: TRBJ1-2; CDR3 DNA: TGTGCCAGCAGTCTAACAGGGGGCGCAGGTGGCTACACCTTC; CDR3 protein: CASSLTGGAGGYTF
V gene: TRBV6-2/TRBV6-3; clone size: few; D gene: -; J gene: TRBJ2-7; CDR3 DNA: TGTGCCAGCTCAGAGATCTACGAGCAGTACTTC; CDR3 protein: CASSEIYEQYF
V gene: TRBV7-6; clone size: few; D gene: -; J gene: TRBJ2-1; CDR3 DNA: TGTGCCAGCAGCTTTTCCCTACGGGATGAGCAGTTCTTC; CDR3 protein: CASSFSLRDEQFF
V gene: TRBV6-5; clone size: -; D gene: -; J gene: TRBJ2-1; CDR3 DNA: TGTGCCAGCAGTTCCTCCGTATGGACACGGACGAGCTCCTACAATGAGCAGTTCTTC; CDR3 protein: CASSSSVWTRTSSYNEQFF
V gene: TRBV29-1; clone size: -; D gene: TRBD1; J gene: TRBJ2-2; CDR3 DNA: TGCAGCGTTGAAGTGGTGGACAGGGGGCGACCCGGGGAGCTGTTTTTT; CDR3 protein: CSVEVVDRGRPGELFF
V gene: TRBV5-1; clone size: -; D gene: -; J gene: TRBJ2-1; CDR3 DNA: TGCGCCAGCAGCTTGGTAGGTAGGGAAGCCTACAATGAGCAGTTCTTC; CDR3 protein: CASSLVGREAYNEQFF
V gene: TRBV14; clone size: many; D gene: TRBD1; J gene: TRBJ2-7; CDR3 DNA: TGTGCCAGCAGCCCGGGGACAGGGGGCATCTACGAGCAGTACTTC; CDR3 protein: CASSPGTGGIYEQYF
V gene: TRBV6-2/TRBV6-3; clone size: -; D gene: -; J gene: TRBJ1-1; CDR3 DNA: TGTGCCAGCAGTTATCGCGGGTTGGGCACTGAAGCTTTCTTT; CDR3 protein: CASSYRGLGTEAFF
V gene: TRBV20-1; clone size: few; D gene: -; J gene: TRBJ2-7; CDR3 DNA: TGCAGTGCGGGCGGACTCCAAAGCTCCTACGAGCAGTACTTC; CDR3 protein: CSAGGLQSSYEQYF
V gene: TRBV27; clone size: -; D gene: -; J gene: TRBJ2-2; CDR3 DNA: TGTGCCAGCAGTTTCATCGGGGTGGGCACCGGGGAGCTGTTTTTT; CDR3 protein: CASSFIGVGTGELFF
V gene: TRBV7-6; clone size: -; D gene: TRBD1; J gene: TRBJ2-7; CDR3 DNA: TGTGCCAGCAGCTCAGCGACAGGGTCGGCCTACGAGCAGTACTTC; CDR3 protein: CASSSATGSAYEQYF
V gene: TRBV7-9; clone size: many; D gene: -; J gene: TRBJ2-7; CDR3 DNA: TGTGCCAGCGGGGGGGCGGGAATCTCCTACGAGCAGTACTTC; CDR3 protein: CASGGAGISYEQYF
V gene: TRBV27; clone size: many; D gene: -; J gene: TRBJ2-4; CDR3 DNA: TGTGCCAGCAGACGCGTAGGTGGAGAAAACATTCAGTACTTC; CDR3 protein: CASRRVGGENIQYF
V gene: TRBV18; clone size: many; D gene: TRBD1; J gene: TRBJ2-1; CDR3 DNA: TGTGCCAGCTCACCATACGGTTCAACAGGGGGCGGCAATGAGCAGTTCTTC; CDR3 protein: CASSPYGSTGGGNEQFF
V gene: TRBV5-4; clone size: few; D gene: -; J gene: TRBJ1-1; CDR3 DNA: TGTGCCAGCAGCTTCCTCGGGGATACTGAAGCTTTCTTT; CDR3 protein: CASSFLGDTEAFF
V gene: TRBV12-3/TRBV12-4; clone size: -; D gene: -; J gene: TRBJ2-5; CDR3 DNA: TGTGCCAGCAGTTTACCTAGCTCAGAGACCCAGTACTTC; CDR3 protein: CASSLPSSETQYF
V gene: TRBV9; clone size: -; D gene: TRBD1; J gene: TRBJ2-2; CDR3 DNA: TGTGCCAGCAGCTTATACCTGGGACAGGGGGTTGCCGGGGAGCTGTTTTTT; CDR3 protein: CASSLYLGQGVAGELFF
V gene: TRBV6-1; clone size: few; D gene: -; J gene: TRBJ2-6; CDR3 DNA: TGTGCCAGCAGTGAAGGAGGAGGCCCTGGGGCCAACGTCCTGACTTTC; CDR3 protein: CASSEGGGPGANVLTF
V gene: TRBV9; clone size: -; D gene: -; J gene: TRBJ2-3; CDR3 DNA: TGTGCCAGCAGCGTAGGGGATACGCAGTATTTT; CDR3 protein: CASSVGDTQYF